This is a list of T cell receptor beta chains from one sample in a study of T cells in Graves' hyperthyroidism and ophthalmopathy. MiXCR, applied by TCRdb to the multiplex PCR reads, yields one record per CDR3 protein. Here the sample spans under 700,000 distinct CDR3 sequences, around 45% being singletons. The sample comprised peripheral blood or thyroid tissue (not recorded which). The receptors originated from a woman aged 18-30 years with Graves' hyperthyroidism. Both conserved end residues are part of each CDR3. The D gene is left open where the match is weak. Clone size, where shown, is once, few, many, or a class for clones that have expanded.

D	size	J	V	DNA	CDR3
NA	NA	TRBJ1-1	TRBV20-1	TGCAGTGCAACCAGGATGAACACTGAAGCTTTCTTT	CSATRMNTEAFF
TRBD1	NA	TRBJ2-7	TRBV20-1	TGCAGTGCTATCGGGGACAGGGTCATCGACGAGCAGTACTTC	CSAIGDRVIDEQYF
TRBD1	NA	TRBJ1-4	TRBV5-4	TGTGCCAGCAGGGGACAGGGTGAAAAACTGTTTTTT	CASRGQGEKLFF
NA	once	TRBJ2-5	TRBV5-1	TGCGCCGGCAGCTTGGCCTCAGGCCTCCAAGAGACCCAGTACTTC	CAGSLASGLQETQYF
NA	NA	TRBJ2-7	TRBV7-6	TGTGCCAGCAGCAGGGGAGGTCGTTCCTACGAGCAGTACTTC	CASSRGGRSYEQYF
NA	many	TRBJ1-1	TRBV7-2	TGTGCCAGCAGCTTAGGTGGGACGTCAGCTTTCTTT	CASSLGGTSAFF
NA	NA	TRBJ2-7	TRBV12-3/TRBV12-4	TGTGCCAGCAGTTTTGACCCCCGTATCTGGGACGAGCAGTACTTC	CASSFDPRIWDEQYF
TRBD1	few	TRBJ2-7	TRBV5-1	TGCGCCAGCAGGGGACAGGAAGACTACGAGCAGTACTTC	CASRGQEDYEQYF
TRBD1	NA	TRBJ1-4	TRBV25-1	TGTGCCAGCAGTGATCCAGGGGGGAGTGAAAAACTGTTTTTT	CASSDPGGSEKLFF
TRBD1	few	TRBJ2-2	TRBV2	TGTGCCAGCAGTGAAAAGGGGGCGGGGGAGCTGTTTTTT	CASSEKGAGELFF
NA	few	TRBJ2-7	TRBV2	TGTGCCAGCAGTAATCGACCAGCCGAGCAGTACTTC	CASSNRPAEQYF
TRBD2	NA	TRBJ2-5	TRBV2	TGTGCCGTGCTACTAGCGGGAGGAGAGACCCAGTACTTC	CAVLLAGGETQYF
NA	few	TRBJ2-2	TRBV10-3	TGTGCCATCAGTGGGGAGCTGTTTTTT	CAISGELFF
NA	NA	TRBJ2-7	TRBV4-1	TGCGCCAGCGGTCACCAGTACGAGCAGTACTTC	CASGHQYEQYF
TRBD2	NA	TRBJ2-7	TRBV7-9	TGTGCCAGCAGCCAACTGGAGTTAGCGGGAGACGAGCAGTACTTC	CASSQLELAGDEQYF
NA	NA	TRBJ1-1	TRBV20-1	TGCAGTGCTAGTATGGGGGCGCTGGGGGGGACTGAAGCTTTCTTT	CSASMGALGGTEAFF
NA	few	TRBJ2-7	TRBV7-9	TGTGCCAGCAGCCTACAGCGGAGCTCCTACGAGCAGTACTTC	CASSLQRSSYEQYF
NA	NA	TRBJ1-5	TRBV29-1	TGCAGCGTGACGACTGGCGGCGGGGAGCCCCAGCATTTT	CSVTTGGGEPQHF
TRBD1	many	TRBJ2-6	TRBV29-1	TGCAGCGTTGATGCCAGGGGGCGAAGTGGGGCCAACGTCCTGACTTTC	CSVDARGRSGANVLTF
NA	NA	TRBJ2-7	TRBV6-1	TGTGCCAGCACGGCGAGGTGGTTTAGCGGAAAAGCCTACGAGCAGTACTTC	CASTARWFSGKAYEQYF
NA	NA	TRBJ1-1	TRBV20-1	TGCAGTGCTAAAGGCGGGACCGCCACTGAAGCTTTCTTT	CSAKGGTATEAFF
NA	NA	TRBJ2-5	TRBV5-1	TGCGCCAGCAGCTTGGACGGGGCAGGTCAAGAGACCCAGTACTTC	CASSLDGAGQETQYF
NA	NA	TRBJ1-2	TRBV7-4	TGTGCCAGCAGCTTAGTAGGGGCTGGCTACACCTTC	CASSLVGAGYTF
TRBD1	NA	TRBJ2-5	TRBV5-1	TGCGCCAGCAGCTTCGGACAGGGTGGTGGGGAGACCCAGTACTTC	CASSFGQGGGETQYF
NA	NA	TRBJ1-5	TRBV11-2	TGTGCCAGCAGCTTAGATCCCGCGCACCGAAATCAGCCCCAGCATTTT	CASSLDPAHRNQPQHF
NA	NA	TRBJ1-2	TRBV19	TGTGCCAGTAGTACCCTGGGGGGCTATGGCTACACCTTC	CASSTLGGYGYTF
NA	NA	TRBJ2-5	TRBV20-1	TGCAGTGCTAGAGATTTGAGGGCAGAGACCCAGTACTTC	CSARDLRAETQYF
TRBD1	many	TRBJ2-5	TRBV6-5	TGTGCCAGCAGTTACAAGGGGGCGAAGGAGACCCAGTACTTC	CASSYKGAKETQYF
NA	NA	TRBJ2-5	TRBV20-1	TGCAGTGCTAGAGATGGGGGCCTCGTGGAGACCCAGTACTTC	CSARDGGLVETQYF
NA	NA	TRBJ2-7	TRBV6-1	TGTGCCAGCACCAAAGGGCCACTTAGCTCCTACGAGCAGTACTTC	CASTKGPLSSYEQYF
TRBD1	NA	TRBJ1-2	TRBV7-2	TGTGCCAGCAGCTTACCCGGGACAGGGACCTATGGCTACACCTTC	CASSLPGTGTYGYTF
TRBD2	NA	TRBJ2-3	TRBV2	TGTGCCAGCGGACCCCTAGCGGTCGATACGCAGTATTTT	CASGPLAVDTQYF
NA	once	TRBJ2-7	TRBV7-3	TGTGCCAGCAGCCAGACCGGGGAGCTGTACTTC	CASSQTGELYF
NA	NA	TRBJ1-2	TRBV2	TGTGCCCGAGCCTGGGCAAGGGGATACTACACCTTC	CARAWARGYYTF
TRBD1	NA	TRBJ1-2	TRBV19	TGTGCCAGTAGTATTGGGACAGGGGGCTATGGCTACACCTTC	CASSIGTGGYGYTF
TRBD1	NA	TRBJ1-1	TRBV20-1	TGCAGTGCCGTGGCCGGGACAGGGTCGAGGAACACTGAAGCTTTCTTT	CSAVAGTGSRNTEAFF
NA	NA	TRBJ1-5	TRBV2	TGTGCCAGCTCGGGGGGAGCCCGCAATCAGCCCCAGCATTTT	CASSGGARNQPQHF
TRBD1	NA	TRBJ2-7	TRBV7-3	TGTGCCAGCAACTCCAGGGGGCGGGACGGCTACGAGCAGTACTTC	CASNSRGRDGYEQYF
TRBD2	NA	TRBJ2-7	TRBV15	TGTGCCACCAGCAGAGATCTGGCTAGCGGGAGTTACGAGCAGTACTTC	CATSRDLASGSYEQYF
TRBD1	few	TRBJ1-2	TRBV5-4	TGTGCCAGCAGCTCGGACAGGGGAATCTATGGCTACACCTTC	CASSSDRGIYGYTF
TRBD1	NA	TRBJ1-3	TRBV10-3	TGTGCCATCAGTGGGGACAGGGGCACCATATATTTT	CAISGDRGTIYF
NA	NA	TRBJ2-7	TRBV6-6	TGTGCCAGCAGTTACACGACAGGGAGGACCTACGAGCAGTACTTC	CASSYTTGRTYEQYF
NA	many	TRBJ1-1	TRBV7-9	TGTGCCAGCAGCCCGGCCATGAACACTGAAGCTTTCTTT	CASSPAMNTEAFF
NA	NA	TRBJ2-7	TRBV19	TGTGCCAGTAGTCACAGGGGCGGGGTGCAGTACTTC	CASSHRGGVQYF